The subject of this entry is one T cell receptor beta chain. The CDR3 covers 11 residues. Germline values: CDR1 SNHLY, CDR2 FYNNEI. Trimming took off 4 bases at V and 14 bases at J, with 9 bases between the two ends. These data are taken from a study of CD8 T cells in Susac syndrome. Random hexamers primed reverse transcription of about 0.45 to 1 ug RNA. TCR beta CDR3 was amplified by immunoSEQ multiplex PCR. This amplification extended across 54 Vbeta and 13 Jbeta segments. TCRdb recomputed calls from the immunoSEQ multiplex PCR reads with MiXCR, one row per CDR3 protein. The table lists approximately 80,000 distinct CDR3 sequences, over 75% of them singletons, with 0.5% to 0.6% in the top ten.

Material for sequencing was CD8+ T cells from PBMCs. V and J are TRBV2 and TRBJ1-6; D call uncertain. This receptor was obtained from a human donor with multiple sclerosis. CDR3 protein: CASSGLRALHF. The CDR3 region has the DNA TGTGCCAGCAGTGGACTTAGGGCCCTCCACTTT. The variable domain in full, with the rest retrieved from reference TRBV2 and TRBJ1-6, is EPEVTQTPSHQVTQMGQEVILRCVPISNHLYFYWYRQILGQKVEFLVSFYNNEISEKSEIFDDQFSVERPDGSNFTLKIRSTKLEDSAMYFCASSGLRALHFGNGTRLTVT.